One and the same sample provided the 10 T cell receptor beta chains below, sequenced in a study of blood T cell repertoires in COVID-19. Sequencing was performed with immunoSEQ multiplex PCR; in TCRdb, only in-frame clones are kept and a portion is missing. The sample records under 200,000 clones, roughly 90% being singletons. Source material: peripheral blood. The receptors come from a woman aged 55-75 years who had recovered from COVID-19.

J is TRBJ2-7 and V is TRBV5-1; 14 bases match TRBD2. This CDR3 comprises 15 residues. The ends lost 5 bases at V and 8 bases at J; junction bases unmatched: 9. CDR1 is SGHRS, CDR2 YFSETQ, per germline. As DNA, the CDR3 is TGCGCCAGCAGACAAGACGGACTAGCGGGGGGCAAGCAGTACTTC. It is translated as CASRQDGLAGGKQYF.

The V gene is TRBV5-8, the J gene TRBJ2-6, with a tentative D call TRBD2 (6 bases). Germline loops: CDR1 SGHTS, CDR2 YDEGEE. This CDR3 contains 16 residues. Between the trimmed V and J ends, which lost 7 bases and 0 bases, there was a span of 14 bases. CDR3: CASGAGTTSGANVLTF. Written as DNA, the CDR3 is TGTGCCAGCGGTGCGGGGACCACCTCTGGGGCCAACGTCCTGACTTTC.

The chain combines TRBV5-4 with TRBJ2-7; TRBD1 matches at 9 bases. Germline assignment: CDR1 SGHNT and CDR2 YYREEE (reference sequence). The CDR3 is 14 residues long. J gave up 6 bases and V 2 bases, and 6 bases lay outside the gene matches. The DNA of the CDR3 is TGTGCCAGCAGCTTCCTACAGGGGGCCGGCGAGCAGTACTTC. It codes for CASSFLQGAGEQYF.

V gene TRBV3-1 (or the pseudogene TRBV3-2) combines with J gene TRBJ2-7, with TRBD2 identical over 16 bases. Germline CDR1 LGHDT, CDR2 YNNKEL (reference sequence). The CDR3 contains 17 residues. After removal of 5 bases from V and 5 bases from J, the junction contained 9 bases not matched to a gene. The CDR3 sequence: CASSIGTSGGAIHEQYF. CDR3 coding DNA: TGTGCCAGCAGCATTGGGACTAGCGGGGGGGCAATCCACGAGCAGTACTTC.

This rearrangement joins TRBV28 to TRBJ1-1; 8 positions match TRBD1. V lost 3 bases, J lost 4 bases, and 10 bases stayed unmatched. Germline V gene sequence: CDR1 MDHEN, CDR2 SYDVKM. This CDR3 has 16 residues. The CDR3 loop reads CASSFLQGAIGTEAFF. The DNA for the CDR3 is TGTGCCAGCAGTTTTCTCCAGGGGGCCATAGGCACTGAAGCTTTCTTT.

In DNA form, the CDR3 reads TGTGCCAGCAGCCAAATGGGACAGGGGGTATATAATTCACCCCTCCACTTT. Its protein product is CASSQMGQGVYNSPLHF. The J gene is TRBJ1-6, the V gene TRBV13; the match to TRBD1 covers 11 bases. Germline CDR1 and CDR2: PRHDT and FYEKMQ (reference sequence). The CDR3 runs to 17 residues. The J segment lost 4 bases and the V segment lost 5 bases, leaving 7 bases of the junction unmatched. Full variable domain (outside the CDR3, taken from reference TRBV13 and TRBJ1-6): AAGVIQSPRHLIKEKRETATLKCYPIPRHDTVYWYQQGPGQDPQFLISFYEKMQSDKGSIPDRFSAQQFSDYHSELNMSSLELGDSALYFCASSQMGQGVYNSPLHFGNGTRLTVT.

This chain links TRBV19 with TRBJ2-2, with 9 bases identical to TRBD2. CDR1 is LNHDA and CDR2 is SQIVND in the germline V gene (reference sequence). V gave up 3 bases and J gave up 0 bases; unmatched junction bases: 5. The length of the CDR3 is 17 residues. The CDR3 reads CASSISSGGPNTGELFF. DNA of the CDR3: TGTGCCAGTAGTATCTCCAGCGGGGGGCCGAACACCGGGGAGCTGTTTTTT.

J is TRBJ1-2 and V is TRBV18, with 7 bases matching TRBD1. In germline, CDR1 is KGHSH, CDR2 LQKENI. The CDR3 covers 15 residues. The ends lost 3 bases at V and 6 bases at J; junction bases unmatched: 10. CDR3 amino acids: CASSPRQGPPDGYTF. CDR3 coding DNA: TGTGCCAGCTCACCGAGACAGGGCCCCCCCGATGGCTACACCTTC.

The table lists this clone with a count of one. The chain has TRBV24-1 and TRBJ2-3; D may be TRBD1 (6 bases). The V and J ends lost 8 bases and 4 bases respectively, with 9 bases between them. The CDR3 is 12 residues long. Germline-derived CDR1 and CDR2 are KGHDR and SFDVKD. DNA for the CDR3: TGTGCCACCACAGGGGTCTCAGATACGCAGTATTTT. Protein sequence: CATTGVSDTQYF.

The gene calls are TRBV2 and TRBJ2-5; 10 bases fit TRBD2. V dropped 5 bases and J dropped 4; count of bases not matched to a gene: 7. This CDR3 is built from 15 residues. The germline CDR1 and CDR2 sequences are SNHLY and FYNNEI. The CDR3, as DNA: TGTGCCAGCAGTCCTAACACTAGCGGGGCAGAGACCCAGTACTTC. This translates into CASSPNTSGAETQYF.